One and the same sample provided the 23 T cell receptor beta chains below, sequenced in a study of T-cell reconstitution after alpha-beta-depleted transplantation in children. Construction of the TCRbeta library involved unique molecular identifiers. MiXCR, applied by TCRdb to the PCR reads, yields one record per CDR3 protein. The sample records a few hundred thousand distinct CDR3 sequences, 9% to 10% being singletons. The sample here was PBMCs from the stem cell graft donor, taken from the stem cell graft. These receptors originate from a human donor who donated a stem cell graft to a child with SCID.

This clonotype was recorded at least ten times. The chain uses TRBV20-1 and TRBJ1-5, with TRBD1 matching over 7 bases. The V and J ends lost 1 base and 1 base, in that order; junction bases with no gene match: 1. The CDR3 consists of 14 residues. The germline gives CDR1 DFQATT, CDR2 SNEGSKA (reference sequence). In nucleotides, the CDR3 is TGCAGTGCTAGAGGAGGGGGCAGCAATCAGCCCCAGCATTTT. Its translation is CSARGGGSNQPQHF.

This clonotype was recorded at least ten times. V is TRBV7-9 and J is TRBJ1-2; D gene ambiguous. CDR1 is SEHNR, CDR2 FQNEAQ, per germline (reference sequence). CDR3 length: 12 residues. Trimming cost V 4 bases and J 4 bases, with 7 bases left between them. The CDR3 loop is CASSSEIYGYTF. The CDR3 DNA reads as TGTGCCAGCAGCTCGGAGATCTATGGCTACACCTTC.

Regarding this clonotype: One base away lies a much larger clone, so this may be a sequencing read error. The CDR3 nucleotides are TGTGCCAGCAGCCCCCGCGCGGGGTCCTACAATGAGCCGTTCTTC. Amino acids: CASSPRAGSYNEPFF. The V gene is TRBV7-7, the J gene TRBJ2-1; a possible D gene is TRBD2 (6 bases). The CDR3 has 15 amino acids. Per germline, CDR1 SSHAT and CDR2 FNYEAQ (reference sequence). Complete variable domain (other parts from reference TRBV7-7 and TRBJ2-1): GAGVSQSPRYKVTKRGQDVTLRCDPISSHATLYWYQQALGQGPEFLTYFNYEAQPDKSGLPSDRFSAERPEGSISTLTIQRTEQRDSAMYRCASSPRAGSYNEPFFGPGTRLTVL.

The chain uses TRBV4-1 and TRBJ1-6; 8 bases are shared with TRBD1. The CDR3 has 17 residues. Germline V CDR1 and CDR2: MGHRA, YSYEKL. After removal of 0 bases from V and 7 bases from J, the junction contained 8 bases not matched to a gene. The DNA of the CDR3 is TGCGCCAGCAGCCAAGACGGACAGGGAATGGTGAATTCACCCCTCCACTTT. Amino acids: CASSQDGQGMVNSPLHF.

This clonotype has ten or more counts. CDR3: CASSQGTANYGYTF. Here the CDR3 DNA reads TGTGCCAGCAGCCAAGGAACAGCAAACTATGGCTACACCTTC. The chain recombines TRBV14 with TRBJ1-2; no reliable D call. Between the trimmed V and J ends, which lost 1 base and 2 bases, there was a span of 8 bases. The CDR3 loop spans 14 amino acids. CDR1 and CDR2 (germline): SGHDN, FVKESK.

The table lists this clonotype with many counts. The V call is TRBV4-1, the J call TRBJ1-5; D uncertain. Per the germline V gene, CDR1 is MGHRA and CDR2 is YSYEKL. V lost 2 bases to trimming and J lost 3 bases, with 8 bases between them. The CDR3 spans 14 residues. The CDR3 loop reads CASSQLGPNQPQHF. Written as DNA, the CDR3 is TGCGCCAGCAGCCAATTAGGACCCAATCAGCCCCAGCATTTT.

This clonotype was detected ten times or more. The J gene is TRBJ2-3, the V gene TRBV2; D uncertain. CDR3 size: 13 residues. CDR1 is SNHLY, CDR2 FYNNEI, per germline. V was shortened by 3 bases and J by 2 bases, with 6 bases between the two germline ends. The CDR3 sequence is CASSDQATDTQYF. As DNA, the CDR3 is TGTGCCAGCAGTGACCAGGCCACAGATACGCAGTATTTT.

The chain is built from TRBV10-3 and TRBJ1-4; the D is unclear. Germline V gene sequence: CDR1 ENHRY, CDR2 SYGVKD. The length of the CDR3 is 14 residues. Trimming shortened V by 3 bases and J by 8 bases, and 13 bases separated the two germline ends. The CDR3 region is CAISERADQEKLFF. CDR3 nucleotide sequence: TGTGCCATCAGTGAACGGGCAGATCAGGAAAAACTGTTTTTT.

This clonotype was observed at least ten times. CDR3 DNA sequence: TGTGCCAGCAGCTTAGCCCACACCAGGCAGGAGACCCAGTACTTC. Its translation is CASSLAHTRQETQYF. J is TRBJ2-5 and V is TRBV7-2; no reliable D call. The CDR3 contains 15 residues. V lost 0 bases and J lost 5, with 13 bases in between. The germline CDR1 and CDR2 sequences are SGHTA and FQGNSA.

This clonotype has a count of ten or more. The CDR3 here is CASSFSGPRTDTQYF. The CDR3 region has the DNA TGTGCCAGCAGCTTTAGCGGGCCACGCACAGATACGCAGTATTTT. The rearrangement uses TRBV7-2 and TRBJ2-3; TRBD2 aligns across 7 bases. V lost 3 bases, J lost 1 base, and 4 bases stayed unmatched. Germline V CDR1 and CDR2: SGHTA, FQGNSA. The CDR3 covers 15 residues.

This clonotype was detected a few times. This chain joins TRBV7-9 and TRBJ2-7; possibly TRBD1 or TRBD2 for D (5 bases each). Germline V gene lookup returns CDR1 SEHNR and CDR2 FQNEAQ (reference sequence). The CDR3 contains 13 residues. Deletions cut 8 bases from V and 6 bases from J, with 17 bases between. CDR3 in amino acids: CASYREQESEQYF. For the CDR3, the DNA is TGTGCCAGCTACCGGGAACAGGAATCCGAGCAGTACTTC.

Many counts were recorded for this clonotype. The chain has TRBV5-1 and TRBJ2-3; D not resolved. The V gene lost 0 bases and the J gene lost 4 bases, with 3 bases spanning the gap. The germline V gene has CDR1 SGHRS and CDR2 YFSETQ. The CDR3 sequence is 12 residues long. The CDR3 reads CASSLGSDTQYF. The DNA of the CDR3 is TGCGCCAGCAGCTTGGGGTCAGATACGCAGTATTTT.

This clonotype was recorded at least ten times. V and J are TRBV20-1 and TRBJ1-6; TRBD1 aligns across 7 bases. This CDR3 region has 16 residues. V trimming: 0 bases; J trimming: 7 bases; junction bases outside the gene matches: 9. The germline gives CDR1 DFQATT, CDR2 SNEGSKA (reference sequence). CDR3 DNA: TGCAGTGCTAGAGATACGACAGGGAACGGAAATTCACCCCTCCACTTT. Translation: CSARDTTGNGNSPLHF.

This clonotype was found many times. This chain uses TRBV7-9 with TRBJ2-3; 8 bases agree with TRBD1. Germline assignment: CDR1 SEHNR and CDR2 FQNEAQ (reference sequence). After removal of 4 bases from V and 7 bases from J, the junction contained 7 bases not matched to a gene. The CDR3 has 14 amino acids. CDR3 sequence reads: CASSSGQGDHTQYF. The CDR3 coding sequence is TGTGCCAGCAGCTCCGGACAGGGTGATCATACGCAGTATTTT.

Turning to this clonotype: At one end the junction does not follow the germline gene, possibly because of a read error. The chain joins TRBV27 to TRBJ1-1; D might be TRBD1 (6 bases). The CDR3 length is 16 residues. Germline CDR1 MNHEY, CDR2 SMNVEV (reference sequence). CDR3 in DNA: TGTGCCCGCAGTTTATATCGGGACAATCCTGGCACAGAAGCTTTCTTT. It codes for CARSLYRDNPGTEAFF.

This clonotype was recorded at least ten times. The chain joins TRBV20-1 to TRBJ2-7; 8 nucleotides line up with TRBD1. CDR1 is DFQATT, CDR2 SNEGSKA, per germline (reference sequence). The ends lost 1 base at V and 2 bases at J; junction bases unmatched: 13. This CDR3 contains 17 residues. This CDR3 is CSARGPGQGSSPYEQYF. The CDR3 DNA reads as TGCAGTGCTAGAGGCCCCGGACAGGGCTCAAGTCCCTACGAGCAGTACTTC.

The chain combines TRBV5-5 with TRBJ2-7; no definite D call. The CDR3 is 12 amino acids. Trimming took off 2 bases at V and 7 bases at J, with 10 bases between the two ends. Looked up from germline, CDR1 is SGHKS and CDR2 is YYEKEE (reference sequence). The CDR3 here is CASSFPREEQYF. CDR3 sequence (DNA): TGTGCCAGCAGCTTCCCAAGAGAGGAGCAGTACTTC.

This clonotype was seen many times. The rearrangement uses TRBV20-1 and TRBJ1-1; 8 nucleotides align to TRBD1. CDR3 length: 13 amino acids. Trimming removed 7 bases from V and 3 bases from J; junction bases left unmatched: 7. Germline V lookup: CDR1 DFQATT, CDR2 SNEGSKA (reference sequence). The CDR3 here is CSVTTGADTEAFF. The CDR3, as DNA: TGCAGTGTGACGACAGGGGCGGACACTGAAGCTTTCTTT.

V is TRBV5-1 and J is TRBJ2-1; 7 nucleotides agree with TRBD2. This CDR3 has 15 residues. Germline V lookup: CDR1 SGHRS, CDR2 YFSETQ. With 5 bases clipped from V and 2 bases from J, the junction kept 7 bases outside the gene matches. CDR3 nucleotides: TGCGCCAGCAGGGCCCCGGGGGGACCCTACAATGAGCAGTTCTTC. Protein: CASRAPGGPYNEQFF.

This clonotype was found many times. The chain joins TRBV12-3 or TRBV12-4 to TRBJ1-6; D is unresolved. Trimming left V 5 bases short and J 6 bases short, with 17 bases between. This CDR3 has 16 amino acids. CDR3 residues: CASSLRTPYSNSPLHF. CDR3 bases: TGTGCCAGCAGTCTTCGGACCCCTTATAGTAATTCACCCCTCCACTTT.

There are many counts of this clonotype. As DNA, the CDR3 is TGTGCCTGGCAGGGGTTGCCCTACGAGCAGTACTTC. It translates to CAWQGLPYEQYF. J is TRBJ2-7 and V is TRBV30; D might be TRBD1 (6 bases). The V and J ends lost 5 bases and 2 bases respectively, with 10 bases between them. The length of the CDR3 is 12 residues. CDR1 and CDR2 from the germline V gene are GTSNPN and SVGIG (reference sequence).

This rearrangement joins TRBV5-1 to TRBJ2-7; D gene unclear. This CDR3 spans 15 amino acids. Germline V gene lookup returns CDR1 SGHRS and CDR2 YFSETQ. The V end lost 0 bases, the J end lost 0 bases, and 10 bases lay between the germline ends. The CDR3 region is CASSLDLPSSYEQYF. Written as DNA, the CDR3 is TGCGCCAGCAGCTTGGACCTACCCAGCTCCTACGAGCAGTACTTC.

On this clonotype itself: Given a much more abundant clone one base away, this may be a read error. Here the CDR3 DNA reads TGTGCCACCAGCCAAGATACGAAGACCAATCAGCCCCAGCATTTT. Translated, it gives CATSQDTKTNQPQHF. The chain is built from TRBV3-1 and TRBJ1-5; D is undetermined. The length of the CDR3 is 15 residues. Germline CDR1 reads LGHDT; CDR2 reads YNNKEL (reference sequence).